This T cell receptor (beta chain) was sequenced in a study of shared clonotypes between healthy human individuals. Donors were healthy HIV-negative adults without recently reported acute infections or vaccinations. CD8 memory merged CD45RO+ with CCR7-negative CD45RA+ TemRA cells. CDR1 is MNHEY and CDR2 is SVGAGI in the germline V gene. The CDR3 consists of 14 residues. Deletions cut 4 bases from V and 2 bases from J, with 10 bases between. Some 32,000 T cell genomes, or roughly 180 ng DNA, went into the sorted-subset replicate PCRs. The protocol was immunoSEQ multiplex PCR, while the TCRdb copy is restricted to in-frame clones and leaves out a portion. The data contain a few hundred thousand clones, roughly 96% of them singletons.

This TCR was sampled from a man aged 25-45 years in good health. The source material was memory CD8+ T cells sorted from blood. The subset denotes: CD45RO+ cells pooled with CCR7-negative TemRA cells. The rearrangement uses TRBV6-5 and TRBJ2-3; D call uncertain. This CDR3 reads CASSSGRLTDTQYF. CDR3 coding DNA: TGTGCCAGCAGTTCAGGCAGGCTCACAGATACGCAGTATTTT.